These T cell receptor beta chains were read from a single sample in a study of regulatory T cells in long-lasting Graves disease. MiXCR, applied by TCRdb to the multiplex PCR reads, yields one record per CDR3 protein. The sample lists a few hundred thousand distinct CDR3 sequences, about 17% seen once, with about 25% in the top ten. These data also featured in a second study, about T cells in Graves' hyperthyroidism and ophthalmopathy.

Sequencing was performed on peripheral blood mononuclear cells (PBMCs), taken at new diagnosis, from a patient treated with antithyroid drugs. The receptors come from a woman younger than 35 with Graves disease. Both conserved end residues are part of each CDR3. Each record gives: D gene, V gene, clone size, J gene, CDR3 protein, CDR3 DNA. The D gene is left open where the match is weak. Clone size is stated in some rows and not others, as once, few, many or a class when expanded.

d_gene: -; v_gene: TRBV6-1; abundance: many; j_gene: TRBJ2-1; CDR3aa: CASNRLATFSNEQFF; CDR3nt: TGTGCCAGCAACCGGCTAGCGACATTCAGCAATGAGCAGTTCTTC
d_gene: TRBD1; v_gene: TRBV5-8; abundance: -; j_gene: TRBJ2-5; CDR3aa: CASSFGTGGAEETQYF; CDR3nt: TGTGCCAGCAGCTTCGGGACAGGGGGCGCGGAAGAGACCCAGTACTTC
d_gene: TRBD1; v_gene: TRBV28; abundance: many; j_gene: TRBJ2-7; CDR3aa: CASRYTGGATYEQYF; CDR3nt: TGTGCCAGCAGATATACAGGGGGCGCAACCTACGAGCAGTACTTC
d_gene: -; v_gene: TRBV15; abundance: -; j_gene: TRBJ2-4; CDR3aa: CATSREGTLAKNIQYF; CDR3nt: TGTGCCACCAGCAGAGAAGGGACTCTAGCCAAAAACATTCAGTACTTC
d_gene: -; v_gene: TRBV28; abundance: few; j_gene: TRBJ1-4; CDR3aa: CASTQANRFNEKLFF; CDR3nt: TGTGCCAGCACTCAGGCGAACAGGTTTAATGAAAAACTGTTTTTT
d_gene: TRBD2; v_gene: TRBV7-2; abundance: many; j_gene: TRBJ2-1; CDR3aa: CASSPLAGGGNEQFF; CDR3nt: TGTGCCAGCAGCCCACTAGCGGGAGGTGGTAATGAGCAGTTCTTC
d_gene: -; v_gene: TRBV29-1; abundance: many; j_gene: TRBJ2-7; CDR3aa: CSVGGFGGEQYF; CDR3nt: TGCAGCGTTGGAGGGTTTGGTGGCGAGCAGTACTTC
d_gene: TRBD2; v_gene: TRBV28; abundance: many; j_gene: TRBJ2-3; CDR3aa: CASRPAGVSDTQYF; CDR3nt: TGTGCCAGCAGACCAGCGGGAGTCTCAGATACGCAGTATTTT
d_gene: -; v_gene: TRBV30; abundance: -; j_gene: TRBJ2-7; CDR3aa: CAFREPPYEQYF; CDR3nt: TGTGCCTTTCGGGAGCCTCCCTACGAGCAGTACTTC
d_gene: -; v_gene: TRBV6-2/TRBV6-3; abundance: many; j_gene: TRBJ2-1; CDR3aa: CASNKPVGGPYNEQFF; CDR3nt: TGTGCCAGCAACAAACCAGTGGGCGGACCTTACAATGAGCAGTTCTTC
d_gene: -; v_gene: TRBV3-1; abundance: -; j_gene: TRBJ2-1; CDR3aa: CAGSQDLNSLNEQFF; CDR3nt: TGTGCCGGCAGCCAAGATCTCAACTCGCTCAATGAGCAGTTCTTC
d_gene: TRBD1; v_gene: TRBV29-1; abundance: few; j_gene: TRBJ2-7; CDR3aa: CSVVGTATYEQYF; CDR3nt: TGCAGCGTCGTGGGGACAGCGACCTACGAGCAGTACTTC
d_gene: -; v_gene: TRBV12-3/TRBV12-4; abundance: many; j_gene: TRBJ1-2; CDR3aa: CASSYRTAEGYTF; CDR3nt: TGTGCCAGCAGCTATAGGACAGCGGAGGGCTACACCTTC
d_gene: TRBD2; v_gene: TRBV3-1; abundance: -; j_gene: TRBJ2-2; CDR3aa: CASPGLASGELFF; CDR3nt: TGTGCCAGCCCCGGACTAGCGTCCGGGGAGCTGTTTTTT
d_gene: TRBD2; v_gene: TRBV11-3; abundance: many; j_gene: TRBJ2-1; CDR3aa: CASSFGLAGGEQFF; CDR3nt: TGTGCCAGCAGCTTCGGACTAGCGGGCGGTGAGCAGTTCTTC
d_gene: -; v_gene: TRBV24-1; abundance: many; j_gene: TRBJ2-5; CDR3aa: CATRRQRDSHQETQYF; CDR3nt: TGTGCCACCAGAAGACAGCGGGACAGCCATCAAGAGACCCAGTACTTC
d_gene: -; v_gene: TRBV29-1; abundance: few; j_gene: TRBJ1-4; CDR3aa: CSGKVNYANEKLFF; CDR3nt: TGCAGCGGTAAAGTCAACTATGCTAATGAAAAACTGTTTTTT
d_gene: TRBD1; v_gene: TRBV9; abundance: -; j_gene: TRBJ1-2; CDR3aa: CASSTGTGGIQSGYTF; CDR3nt: TGTGCCAGCAGCACAGGGACAGGGGGCATACAGAGTGGCTACACCTTC
d_gene: TRBD2; v_gene: TRBV5-1; abundance: many; j_gene: TRBJ2-1; CDR3aa: CASSPLAGVNEQFF; CDR3nt: TGCGCCAGCAGCCCTCTAGCGGGAGTCAATGAGCAGTTCTTC
d_gene: -; v_gene: TRBV5-4; abundance: once; j_gene: TRBJ1-1; CDR3aa: CAGSWGLDTEAFF; CDR3nt: TGTGCCGGCAGCTGGGGGCTAGACACTGAAGCTTTCTTT
d_gene: TRBD2; v_gene: TRBV15; abundance: -; j_gene: TRBJ2-7; CDR3aa: CATSRDRGRQREYEQYF; CDR3nt: TGTGCCACCAGCAGAGATCGGGGGAGGCAGCGGGAGTACGAGCAGTACTTC
d_gene: TRBD1; v_gene: TRBV3-1; abundance: -; j_gene: TRBJ1-1; CDR3aa: CASSRVDRGFLAFF; CDR3nt: TGTGCCAGCAGCCGGGTGGACAGGGGGTTTTTGGCTTTCTTT
d_gene: TRBD2; v_gene: TRBV7-9; abundance: few; j_gene: TRBJ2-1; CDR3aa: CASSPSGGTYNEQFF; CDR3nt: TGTGCCAGCAGCCCTAGCGGGGGGACCTACAATGAGCAGTTCTTC
d_gene: TRBD2; v_gene: TRBV20-1; abundance: few; j_gene: TRBJ2-3; CDR3aa: CSAVRLAGVTDTQYF; CDR3nt: TGCAGTGCTGTCCGACTAGCGGGAGTGACAGATACGCAGTATTTT
d_gene: -; v_gene: TRBV6-1; abundance: -; j_gene: TRBJ2-3; CDR3aa: CASGLGRTDTQYF; CDR3nt: TGTGCCAGCGGTCTGGGCCGCACAGATACGCAGTATTTT
d_gene: TRBD2; v_gene: TRBV28; abundance: many; j_gene: TRBJ2-5; CDR3aa: CASSLGIAGLQETQYF; CDR3nt: TGTGCCAGCAGTTTAGGTATAGCGGGCCTACAAGAGACCCAGTACTTC
d_gene: TRBD2; v_gene: TRBV6-5; abundance: many; j_gene: TRBJ2-1; CDR3aa: CASSYSPSGRDREQFF; CDR3nt: TGTGCCAGCAGTTACTCCCCTAGCGGGAGGGATCGTGAGCAGTTCTTC
d_gene: TRBD2; v_gene: TRBV6-1; abundance: many; j_gene: TRBJ2-5; CDR3aa: CASRLVAGAQETQYF; CDR3nt: TGTGCCAGCAGACTAGTAGCGGGAGCCCAAGAGACCCAGTACTTC
d_gene: TRBD2; v_gene: TRBV12-3/TRBV12-4; abundance: many; j_gene: TRBJ2-1; CDR3aa: CASSISGVKYNEQFF; CDR3nt: TGTGCCAGCAGTATTAGCGGGGTAAAATACAATGAGCAGTTCTTC
d_gene: -; v_gene: TRBV18; abundance: many; j_gene: TRBJ2-7; CDR3aa: CASSPSTGLNSYEQYF; CDR3nt: TGTGCCAGCTCACCGAGTACAGGATTAAACTCCTACGAGCAGTACTTC
d_gene: TRBD2; v_gene: TRBV3-1; abundance: many; j_gene: TRBJ2-1; CDR3aa: CASSLTSGSRNEQFF; CDR3nt: TGTGCCAGCAGTCTAACTAGCGGGAGTAGGAATGAGCAGTTCTTC
d_gene: TRBD2; v_gene: TRBV11-2; abundance: many; j_gene: TRBJ2-2; CDR3aa: CASSSGSGLATNTGELFF; CDR3nt: TGTGCCAGCAGCTCAGGGTCGGGACTAGCGACGAACACCGGGGAGCTGTTTTTT
d_gene: -; v_gene: TRBV10-1; abundance: many; j_gene: TRBJ2-7; CDR3aa: CASSEAGNFYEQYF; CDR3nt: TGCGCCAGCAGTGAGGCGGGAAATTTTTACGAGCAGTACTTC
d_gene: -; v_gene: TRBV12-3/TRBV12-4; abundance: many; j_gene: TRBJ2-5; CDR3aa: CASSIRGTLYQETQYF; CDR3nt: TGTGCCAGCAGTATACGAGGGACACTGTACCAAGAGACCCAGTACTTC
d_gene: TRBD1; v_gene: TRBV27; abundance: -; j_gene: TRBJ2-5; CDR3aa: CASSLSQGAGETQYF; CDR3nt: TGTGCCAGCAGTCTAAGTCAGGGGGCTGGGGAGACCCAGTACTTC
d_gene: -; v_gene: TRBV18; abundance: few; j_gene: TRBJ2-5; CDR3aa: CASSPLPFQVGETQYF; CDR3nt: TGTGCCAGCTCACCACTCCCTTTTCAGGTCGGAGAGACCCAGTACTTC
d_gene: -; v_gene: TRBV6-1; abundance: many; j_gene: TRBJ2-1; CDR3aa: CASTPGLSFFNEQFF; CDR3nt: TGTGCCAGCACCCCGGGACTGAGCTTTTTCAATGAGCAGTTCTTC
d_gene: -; v_gene: TRBV3-1; abundance: many; j_gene: TRBJ1-3; CDR3aa: CASSLLDGNTIYF; CDR3nt: TGTGCCAGCAGCCTCTTAGATGGAAACACCATATATTTT
d_gene: TRBD1; v_gene: TRBV6-2/TRBV6-3; abundance: -; j_gene: TRBJ2-1; CDR3aa: CASSKGAAYNEQFF; CDR3nt: TGTGCCAGCAGCAAGGGGGCCGCCTACAATGAGCAGTTCTTC
d_gene: -; v_gene: TRBV6-2/TRBV6-3; abundance: -; j_gene: TRBJ2-7; CDR3aa: CASSVASYERYF; CDR3nt: TGTGCCAGCAGCGTAGCTTCCTACGAGCGGTACTTC
d_gene: -; v_gene: TRBV30; abundance: -; j_gene: TRBJ1-1; CDR3aa: CAWQGDAITEAFF; CDR3nt: TGTGCCTGGCAGGGCGACGCGATCACTGAAGCTTTCTTT
d_gene: -; v_gene: TRBV20-1; abundance: many; j_gene: TRBJ1-5; CDR3aa: CSARILTGSVGQPQHF; CDR3nt: TGCAGTGCTAGAATACTTACAGGCTCCGTTGGGCAGCCCCAGCATTTT
d_gene: TRBD2; v_gene: TRBV6-5; abundance: few; j_gene: TRBJ2-5; CDR3aa: CASSHSVSGSSETQYF; CDR3nt: TGTGCCAGCAGCCACTCGGTGAGCGGGAGCTCAGAGACCCAGTACTTC
d_gene: -; v_gene: TRBV11-2; abundance: -; j_gene: TRBJ2-3; CDR3aa: CASSQWEFQYF; CDR3nt: TGTGCCAGCAGCCAGTGGGAGTTCCAGTATTTT
d_gene: -; v_gene: TRBV30; abundance: many; j_gene: TRBJ2-7; CDR3aa: CAWSEPGHNSYEQYF; CDR3nt: TGTGCCTGGAGCGAGCCGGGACATAACTCCTACGAGCAGTACTTC
d_gene: TRBD1; v_gene: TRBV9; abundance: -; j_gene: TRBJ2-7; CDR3aa: CASSATTGGFGDEQYF; CDR3nt: TGTGCCAGCAGCGCGACGACAGGGGGATTTGGGGACGAGCAGTACTTC